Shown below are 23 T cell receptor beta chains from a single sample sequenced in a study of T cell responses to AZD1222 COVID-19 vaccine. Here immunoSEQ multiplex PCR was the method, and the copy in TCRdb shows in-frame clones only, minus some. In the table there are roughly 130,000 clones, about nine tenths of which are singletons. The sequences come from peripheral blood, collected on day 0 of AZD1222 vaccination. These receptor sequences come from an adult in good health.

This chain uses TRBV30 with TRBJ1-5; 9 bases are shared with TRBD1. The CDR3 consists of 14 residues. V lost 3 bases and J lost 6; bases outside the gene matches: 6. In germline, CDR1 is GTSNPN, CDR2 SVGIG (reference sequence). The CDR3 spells CAWSRDRARQPQHF. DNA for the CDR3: TGTGCCTGGAGCCGGGACAGGGCGCGTCAGCCCCAGCATTTT. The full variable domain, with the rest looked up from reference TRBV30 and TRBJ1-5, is SQTIHQWPATLVQPVGSPLSLECTVEGTSNPNLYWYRQAAGRGLQLLFYSVGIGQISSEVPQNLSASRPQDRQFILSSKKLLLSDSGFYLCAWSRDRARQPQHFGDGTRLSIL.

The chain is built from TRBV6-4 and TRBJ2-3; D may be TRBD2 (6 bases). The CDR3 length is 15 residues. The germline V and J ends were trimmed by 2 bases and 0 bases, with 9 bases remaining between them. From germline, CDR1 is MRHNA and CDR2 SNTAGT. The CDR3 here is CASSDVAGSTDTQYF. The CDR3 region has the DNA TGTGCCAGCAGTGACGTGGCGGGGAGCACAGATACGCAGTATTTT.

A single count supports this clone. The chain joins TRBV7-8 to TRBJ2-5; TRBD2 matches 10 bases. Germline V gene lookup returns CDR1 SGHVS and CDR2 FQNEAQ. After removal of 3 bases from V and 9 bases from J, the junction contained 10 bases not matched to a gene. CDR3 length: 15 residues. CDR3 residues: CASSFRSGGGTAQYF. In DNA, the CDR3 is TGTGCCAGCAGCTTCCGCAGCGGGGGGGGCACGGCCCAGTACTTC.

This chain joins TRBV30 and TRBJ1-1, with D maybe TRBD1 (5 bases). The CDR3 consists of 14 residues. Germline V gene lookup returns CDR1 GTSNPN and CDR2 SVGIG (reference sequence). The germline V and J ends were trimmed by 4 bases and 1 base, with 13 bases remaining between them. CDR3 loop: CAWMPGHWNTEAFF. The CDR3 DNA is TGTGCCTGGATGCCCGGACACTGGAACACTGAAGCTTTCTTT.

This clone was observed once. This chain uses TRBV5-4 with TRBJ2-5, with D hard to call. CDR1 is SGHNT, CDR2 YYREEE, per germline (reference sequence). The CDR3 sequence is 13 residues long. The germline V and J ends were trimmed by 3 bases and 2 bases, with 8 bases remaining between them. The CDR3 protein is CASSSPGQETQYF. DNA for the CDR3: TGTGCCAGCAGCTCCCCCGGTCAAGAGACCCAGTACTTC.

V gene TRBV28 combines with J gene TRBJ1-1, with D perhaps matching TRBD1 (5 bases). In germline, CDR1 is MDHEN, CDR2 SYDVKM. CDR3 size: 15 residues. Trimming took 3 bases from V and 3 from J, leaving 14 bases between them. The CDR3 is CASSFSGLIYTEAFF. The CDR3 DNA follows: TGTGCCAGCAGTTTCTCAGGGCTCATATACACTGAAGCTTTCTTT.

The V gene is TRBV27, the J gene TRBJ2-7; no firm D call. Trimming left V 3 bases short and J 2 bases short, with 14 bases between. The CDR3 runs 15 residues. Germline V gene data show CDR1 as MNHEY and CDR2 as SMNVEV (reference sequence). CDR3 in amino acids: CASSFRRSFTYEQYF. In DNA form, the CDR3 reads TGTGCCAGCAGTTTTCGCAGAAGCTTCACCTACGAGCAGTACTTC.

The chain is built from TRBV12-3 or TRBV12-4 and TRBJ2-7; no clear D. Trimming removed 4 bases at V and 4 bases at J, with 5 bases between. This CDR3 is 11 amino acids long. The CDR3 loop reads CASSSEYEQYF. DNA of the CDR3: TGTGCCAGCAGTTCTGAGTACGAGCAGTACTTC.

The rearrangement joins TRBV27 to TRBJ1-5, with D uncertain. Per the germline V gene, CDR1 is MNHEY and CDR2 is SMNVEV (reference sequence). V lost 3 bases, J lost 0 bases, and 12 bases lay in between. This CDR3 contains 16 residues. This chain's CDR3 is CASSLSRLGSNQPQHF. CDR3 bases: TGTGCCAGCAGTTTGAGCAGGCTTGGTAGCAATCAGCCCCAGCATTTT.

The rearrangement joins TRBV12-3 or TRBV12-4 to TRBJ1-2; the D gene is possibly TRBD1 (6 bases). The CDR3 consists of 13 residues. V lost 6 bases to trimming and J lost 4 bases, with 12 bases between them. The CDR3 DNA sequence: TGTGCCAGCAGCCCGGACAGCCTCTATGGCTACACCTTC. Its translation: CASSPDSLYGYTF.

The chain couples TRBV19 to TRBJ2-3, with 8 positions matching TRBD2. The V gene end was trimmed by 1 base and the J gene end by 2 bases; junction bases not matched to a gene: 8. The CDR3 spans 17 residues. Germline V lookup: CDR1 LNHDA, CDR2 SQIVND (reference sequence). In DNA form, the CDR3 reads TGTGCCAGTAGTATAGGCGGCGGGGGGACCTACACAGATACGCAGTATTTT. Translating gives CASSIGGGGTYTDTQYF. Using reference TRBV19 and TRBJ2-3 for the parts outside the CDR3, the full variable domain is DGGITQSPKYLFRKEGQNVTLSCEQNLNHDAMYWYRQDPGQGLRLIYYSQIVNDFQKGDIAEGYSVSREKKESFPLTVTSAQKNPTAFYLCASSIGGGGTYTDTQYFGPGTRLTVL.

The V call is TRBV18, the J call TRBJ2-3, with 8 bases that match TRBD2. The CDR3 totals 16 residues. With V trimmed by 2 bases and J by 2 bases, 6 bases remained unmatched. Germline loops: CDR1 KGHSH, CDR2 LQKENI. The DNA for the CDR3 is TGTGCCAGCTCACCAGAAGCGGGGGACCTCACAGATACGCAGTATTTT. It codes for CASSPEAGDLTDTQYF.

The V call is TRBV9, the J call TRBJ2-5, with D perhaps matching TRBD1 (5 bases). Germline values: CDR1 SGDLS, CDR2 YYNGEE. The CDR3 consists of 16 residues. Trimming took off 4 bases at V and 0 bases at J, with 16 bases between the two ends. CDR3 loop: CASSPRPGRDQETQYF. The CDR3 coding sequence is TGTGCCAGCAGCCCTAGACCGGGCAGGGACCAAGAGACCCAGTACTTC.

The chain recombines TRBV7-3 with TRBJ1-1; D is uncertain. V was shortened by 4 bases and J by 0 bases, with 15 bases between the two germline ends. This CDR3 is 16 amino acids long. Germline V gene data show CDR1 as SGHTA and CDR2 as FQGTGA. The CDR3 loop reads CASSSPGRALNTEAFF. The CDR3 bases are TGTGCCAGCAGCTCTCCGGGGAGGGCCTTGAACACTGAAGCTTTCTTT.

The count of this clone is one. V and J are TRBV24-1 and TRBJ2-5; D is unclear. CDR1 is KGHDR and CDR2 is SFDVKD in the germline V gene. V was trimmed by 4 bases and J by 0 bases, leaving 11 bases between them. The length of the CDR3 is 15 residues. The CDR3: CATSDPYWDQETQYF. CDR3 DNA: TGTGCCACCAGTGACCCCTACTGGGACCAAGAGACCCAGTACTTC.

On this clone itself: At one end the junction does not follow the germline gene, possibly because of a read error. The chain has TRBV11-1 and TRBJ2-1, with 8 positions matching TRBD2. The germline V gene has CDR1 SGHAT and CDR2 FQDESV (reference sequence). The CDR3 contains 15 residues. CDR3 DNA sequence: TGTGCCAGCAGTCTAGGGAGCGGGGGATACAAGGAGCAGTTCTTC. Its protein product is CASSLGSGGYKEQFF.

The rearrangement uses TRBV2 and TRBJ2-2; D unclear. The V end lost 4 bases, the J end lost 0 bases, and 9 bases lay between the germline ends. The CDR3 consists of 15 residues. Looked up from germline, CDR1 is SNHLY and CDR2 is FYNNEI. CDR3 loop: CASSVGTTNTGELFF. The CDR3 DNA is TGTGCCAGCAGTGTGGGTACTACGAACACCGGGGAGCTGTTTTTT.

This CDR3 reads CATSEGQGGNSPLHF. The CDR3 bases are TGTGCCACCAGTGAGGGACAGGGGGGCAATTCACCCCTCCACTTT. The chain couples TRBV24-1 to TRBJ1-6; TRBD1 matches at 11 bases. The CDR3 is 15 amino acids. The V segment lost 4 bases and the J segment 7 bases; nucleotides outside the gene matches: 2. The germline V gene encodes CDR1 KGHDR and CDR2 SFDVKD.

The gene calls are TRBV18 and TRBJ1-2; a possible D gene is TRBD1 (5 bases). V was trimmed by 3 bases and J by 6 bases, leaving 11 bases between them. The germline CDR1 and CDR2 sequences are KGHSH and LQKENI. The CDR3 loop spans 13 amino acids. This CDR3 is CASSPEVQDGYTF. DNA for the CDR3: TGTGCCAGCTCACCTGAGGTACAGGATGGCTACACCTTC.

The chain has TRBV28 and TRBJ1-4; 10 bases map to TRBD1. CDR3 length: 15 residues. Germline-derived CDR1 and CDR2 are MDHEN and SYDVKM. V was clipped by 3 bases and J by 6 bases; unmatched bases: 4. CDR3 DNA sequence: TGTGCCAGCAGTTTGAGGGGGACAGGGGATGAAAAACTGTTTTTT. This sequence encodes CASSLRGTGDEKLFF. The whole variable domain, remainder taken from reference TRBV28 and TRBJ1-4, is DVKVTQSSRYLVKRTGEKVFLECVQDMDHENMFWYRQDPGLGLRLIYFSYDVKMKEKGDIPEGYSVSREKKERFSLILESASTNQTSMYLCASSLRGTGDEKLFFGSGTQLSVL.

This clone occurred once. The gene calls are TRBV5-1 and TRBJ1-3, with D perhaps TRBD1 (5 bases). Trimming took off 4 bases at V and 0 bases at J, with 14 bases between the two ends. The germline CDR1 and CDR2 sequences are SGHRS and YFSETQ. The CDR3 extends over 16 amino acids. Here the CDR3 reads CASSLTGTSSGNTIYF. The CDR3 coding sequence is TGCGCCAGCAGCCTAACCGGGACCAGCTCTGGAAACACCATATATTTT.

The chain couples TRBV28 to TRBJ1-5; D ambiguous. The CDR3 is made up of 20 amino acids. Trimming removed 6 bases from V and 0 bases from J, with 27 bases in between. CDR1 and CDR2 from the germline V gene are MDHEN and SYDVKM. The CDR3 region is CASSSPTEGRAIHSNQPQHF. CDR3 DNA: TGTGCCAGCAGCTCGCCCACAGAAGGCCGGGCCATACATAGCAATCAGCCCCAGCATTTT.

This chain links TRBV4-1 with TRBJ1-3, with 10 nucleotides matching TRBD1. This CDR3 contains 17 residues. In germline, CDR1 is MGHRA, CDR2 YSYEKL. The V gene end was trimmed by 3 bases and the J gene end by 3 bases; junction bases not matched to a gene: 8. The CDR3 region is CASSHNLRDRGGNTIYF. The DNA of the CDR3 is TGCGCCAGCAGCCACAACCTACGGGACAGGGGTGGAAACACCATATATTTT.